What follows are 21 T cell receptor beta chains derived from one specimen sequenced in a study of vaccination effects on CD4 cells after COVID-19. Their recognized antigens are unknown. Only in-frame clones appear in the TCRdb table, and some are missing; sequencing was by immunoSEQ multiplex PCR. The table records about 25,000 clones, roughly 73% of them present only once. The authors isolated CD4+ T cells after approximately 9 days of culture. This specimen consisted of CD4+ T cells from PBMCs cultured without peptide, obtained before COVID-19 vaccination. The receptors shown here come from a human donor who received a COVID-19 vaccine.

The gene calls are TRBV24-1 and TRBJ2-3; D unresolved. Germline V CDR1 and CDR2: KGHDR, SFDVKD. V dropped 7 bases and J dropped 0 bases, with 10 bases sitting between them. This CDR3 spans 14 amino acids. CDR3 sequence: CATSTSSSTDTQYF. DNA for the CDR3: TGTGCCACCAGCACCTCCTCTAGCACAGATACGCAGTATTTT.

The chain joins TRBV3-1 (or the pseudogene TRBV3-2) to TRBJ2-7; D remains unclear. Germline CDR1 and CDR2: LGHDT and YNNKEL (reference sequence). The CDR3 extends over 12 amino acids. V lost 4 bases, J lost 5 bases, and 9 bases lay in between. CDR3 coding DNA: TGTGCCAGCAGCCGCCGGGTGGACGAGCAGTACTTC. It codes for CASSRRVDEQYF.

This clone was detected only a few times. This rearrangement joins TRBV4-1 to TRBJ1-5; TRBD1 might be the D (5 bases). From germline, CDR1 is MGHRA and CDR2 YSYEKL. The length of the CDR3 is 16 residues. The V end lost 1 base, the J end lost 3 bases, and 13 bases lay between the germline ends. The CDR3 DNA sequence: TGCGCCAGCAGCCAAGCTGAATGGGGGAACAATCAGCCCCAGCATTTT. It codes for CASSQAEWGNNQPQHF.

The gene calls are TRBV18 and TRBJ1-6, with a weak D call TRBD1 (6 bases). The CDR3 spans 15 residues. V shed 3 bases and J shed 10 bases, with 16 bases lying between them. Germline-derived CDR1 and CDR2 are KGHSH and LQKENI. CDR3 nucleotides: TGTGCCAGCTCACCCTCCAGGGGTCAGGGATCACCCCTCCACTTT. Translated: CASSPSRGQGSPLHF.

CDR3: CASRTGGSYEQYF. In nucleotides, the CDR3 is TGTGCCAGCCGGACAGGGGGCTCCTACGAGCAGTACTTC. The V and J genes are TRBV2 and TRBJ2-7, with 10 bases aligning to TRBD1. The CDR3 consists of 13 residues. Germline loops: CDR1 SNHLY, CDR2 FYNNEI. With 8 bases clipped from V and 0 bases from J, the junction kept 1 base outside the gene matches.

V and J are TRBV28 and TRBJ1-1; the D is unclear. Trimming cost V 3 bases and J 2 bases, with 4 bases left between them. CDR1 MDHEN and CDR2 SYDVKM come from the germline V gene. This CDR3 has 12 amino acids. The CDR3 DNA reads as TGTGCCAGCAGTTTGACCAACACTGAAGCTTTCTTT. This encodes CASSLTNTEAFF. Full variable domain (missing parts from reference TRBV28 and TRBJ1-1): DVKVTQSSRYLVKRTGEKVFLECVQDMDHENMFWYRQDPGLGLRLIYFSYDVKMKEKGDIPEGYSVSREKKERFSLILESASTNQTSMYLCASSLTNTEAFFGQGTRLTVV.

The chain links TRBV7-9 to TRBJ1-1; D may be TRBD1 (6 bases). V gave up 3 bases and J gave up 3 bases, with 11 bases separating them. This CDR3 has 14 residues. The V gene's germline CDR1 is SEHNR and CDR2 FQNEAQ (reference sequence). The CDR3 loop is CASSLRDMDTEAFF. The CDR3 DNA sequence: TGTGCCAGCAGCTTGAGGGACATGGACACTGAAGCTTTCTTT.

The CDR3 loop reads CSAQGSLESNYGYTF. For the CDR3, the DNA is TGCAGCGCCCAAGGCAGCCTGGAATCCAACTATGGCTACACCTTC. This rearrangement joins TRBV29-1 to TRBJ1-2; D uncertain. This CDR3 is built from 15 residues. Germline V CDR1 and CDR2: SQVTM, ANQGSEA. V lost 7 bases, J lost 2 bases, and 20 bases lay in between.

CDR3 loop: CASRPLGVGAEAFF. DNA of the CDR3: TGTGCCAGCAGGCCCCTGGGGGTTGGTGCTGAAGCTTTCTTT. The V and J genes are TRBV28 and TRBJ1-1, with D perhaps TRBD1 (5 bases). The CDR3 contains 14 residues. The V end lost 6 bases, the J end lost 6 bases, and 17 bases lay between the germline ends. Germline values: CDR1 MDHEN, CDR2 SYDVKM.

The chain uses TRBV15 and TRBJ2-7, with D perhaps TRBD2 (5 bases). From germline, CDR1 is LNHNV and CDR2 YYDKDF (reference sequence). V dropped 1 base and J dropped 2 bases, with 9 bases sitting between them. The CDR3 is made up of 14 amino acids. CDR3 coding DNA: TGTGCCACCAGCAGAGGAGGGCTAACCTACGAGCAGTACTTC. The encoded protein is CATSRGGLTYEQYF.

The V and J genes are TRBV29-1 and TRBJ1-5; 8 nucleotides line up with TRBD1. After removal of 6 bases from V and 1 base from J, the junction contained 5 bases not matched to a gene. CDR3 size: 14 residues. Per the germline V gene, CDR1 is SQVTM and CDR2 is ANQGSEA. The CDR3 reads CSVVTGGSNQPQHF. CDR3 bases: TGCAGCGTAGTTACAGGGGGAAGCAATCAGCCCCAGCATTTT.

The chain combines TRBV12-1 with TRBJ1-5; the D segment call TRBD1 is taken from the table without a DNA check. TRBV12-1 is termed a pseudogene. The CDR3 extends over 15 amino acids. The CDR3 DNA follows: TGTGCCAGCAGCGCGGACAGGGGGGTCAATCAGCCCCAGCATTTT. Translated: CASSADRGVNQPQHF.

The V and J genes are TRBV19 and TRBJ2-7; D call uncertain. CDR1 is LNHDA and CDR2 is SQIVND in the germline V gene (reference sequence). There are 14 residues in the CDR3. Trimming cost V 3 bases and J 3 bases, with 12 bases left between them. The CDR3 loop reads CASSIVGRVYEQYF. CDR3 bases: TGTGCCAGTAGTATCGTAGGTCGGGTCTACGAGCAGTACTTC. Full variable domain (missing parts from reference TRBV19 and TRBJ2-7): DGGITQSPKYLFRKEGQNVTLSCEQNLNHDAMYWYRQDPGQGLRLIYYSQIVNDFQKGDIAEGYSVSREKKESFPLTVTSAQKNPTAFYLCASSIVGRVYEQYFGPGTRLTVT.

The chain links TRBV30 to TRBJ2-1, with 7 bases fitting TRBD2. With 2 bases clipped from V and 3 bases from J, the junction kept 4 bases outside the gene matches. Germline V gives CDR1 GTSNPN, CDR2 SVGIG (reference sequence). This CDR3 has 14 amino acids. The CDR3 spells CAWSKWGGYNEQFF. The CDR3 coding sequence is TGTGCCTGGAGTAAGTGGGGGGGCTACAATGAGCAGTTCTTC.

The chain recombines TRBV12-5 with TRBJ2-2, with D possibly being TRBD1 (5 bases). V lost 4 bases, J lost 1 base, and 16 bases lay in between. Looked up from germline, CDR1 is LGHNT and CDR2 is FRNRAP. This CDR3 region has 17 residues. The CDR3 region has the DNA TGTGCTAGTGGTTCGGGTCCTAAGGACAAGAACACCGGGGAGCTGTTTTTT. It specifies CASGSGPKDKNTGELFF.

This chain connects TRBV4-1 to TRBJ2-2, with 9 positions matching TRBD2. Germline trimming cut 1 base from V and 4 bases from J; bases unmatched to any gene: 10. Looked up from germline, CDR1 is MGHRA and CDR2 is YSYEKL. The CDR3 consists of 18 residues. CDR3 region: CASSQAGLAGVGTGELFF. In DNA form, the CDR3 reads TGCGCCAGCAGCCAAGCGGGGTTAGCGGGAGTAGGCACCGGGGAGCTGTTTTTT.

V and J are TRBV5-1 and TRBJ2-5, with D hard to call. Germline V gene sequence: CDR1 SGHRS, CDR2 YFSETQ. There are 15 residues in the CDR3. Trimming left V 5 bases short and J 5 bases short, with 19 bases between. This CDR3 is CASSLDLNSIETQYF. The CDR3 region has the DNA TGCGCCAGCAGTCTGGACCTCAATTCTATCGAGACCCAGTACTTC.

The chain joins TRBV3-1 (or the pseudogene TRBV3-2) to TRBJ1-3, with D tentatively TRBD1 (6 bases). Germline V gene lookup returns CDR1 LGHDT and CDR2 YNNKEL (reference sequence). V lost 1 base and J lost 2, with 12 bases in between. This CDR3 has 16 amino acids. DNA of the CDR3: TGTGCCAGCAGCCAAGCCCGAGACAGGACTGGAAACACCATATATTTT. Amino acids: CASSQARDRTGNTIYF.

This clone was counted only a few times. The CDR3: CASSVGHLEAFF. The CDR3 nucleotides read TGTGCCAGCAGTGTGGGACATCTAGAAGCTTTCTTT. This sequence joins TRBV2 and TRBJ1-1; TRBD1 is a possible D gene (6 bases). The V gene's germline CDR1 is SNHLY and CDR2 FYNNEI. V lost 4 bases, J lost 8 bases, and 11 bases lay in between. The CDR3 extends over 12 amino acids.

This chain connects TRBV5-1 to TRBJ1-1; no clear D. Germline assignment: CDR1 SGHRS and CDR2 YFSETQ. CDR3 length: 14 amino acids. Trimming cost V 0 bases and J 5 bases, with 11 bases left between them. The chain's CDR3 is CASSLEAGETEAFF. For the CDR3, the DNA is TGCGCCAGCAGCTTGGAGGCCGGGGAAACTGAAGCTTTCTTT. Full variable domain (missing parts from reference TRBV5-1 and TRBJ1-1): KAGVTQTPRYLIKTRGQQVTLSCSPISGHRSVSWYQQTPGQGLQFLFEYFSETQRNKGNFPGRFSGRQFSNSRSEMNVSTLELGDSALYLCASSLEAGETEAFFGQGTRLTVV.

The chain has TRBV13 and TRBJ2-3; weak D call: TRBD2 (5 bases). Trimming removed 2 bases at V and 1 base at J, with 13 bases between. Germline values: CDR1 PRHDT, CDR2 FYEKMQ (reference sequence). The CDR3 length is 16 residues. The CDR3 DNA sequence: TGTGCCAGCAGCTTAAGCCGGGGTCTACGCACAGATACGCAGTATTTT. Protein: CASSLSRGLRTDTQYF.